Listed here are 9 T cell receptor beta chains from one sample, sequenced in a study of response to subunit inactivated influenza vaccine. TCRdb ran MiXCR on the RT-PCR reads and lists one entry per CDR3 protein. The sample has around 530,000 distinct CDR3 sequences; 10% to 15% are singletons. The source material was PBMCs from blood, sampled on the day of vaccination. The receptors were gathered from a man over 45 who received an inactivated influenza vaccine.

This clonotype was recorded a few times. This chain joins TRBV25-1 and TRBJ1-1; TRBD1 might be the D (6 bases). CDR1 MGHDK and CDR2 SYGVNS come from the germline V gene. The V and J ends lost 0 bases and 5 bases respectively, with 10 bases between them. This CDR3 has 14 amino acids. CDR3 amino acids: CASSEYGGRTEAFF. The CDR3 DNA reads TGTGCCAGCAGTGAATATGGGGGGCGGACTGAAGCTTTCTTT.

J is TRBJ2-6 and V is TRBV4-2; D not resolved. The germline V and J ends were trimmed by 0 bases and 1 base, with 7 bases remaining between them. The CDR3 extends over 16 amino acids. The germline V gene encodes CDR1 LGHNA and CDR2 YNFKEQ. CDR3 amino acids: CASSQDTQSGANVLTF. The CDR3 DNA reads TGTGCCAGCAGCCAAGACACCCAGTCTGGGGCCAACGTCCTGACTTTC.

This clonotype has a handful of counts. The V gene is TRBV4-3, the J gene TRBJ2-7, with TRBD1 identical over 7 bases. Germline V CDR1 and CDR2: LGHNA, YSLEER. Germline trimming cut 0 bases from V and 0 bases from J; bases unmatched to any gene: 11. The CDR3 runs 18 residues. The CDR3 bases are TGCGCCAGCAGCCAAGATCTTTTGTCCGGGACAGCCTCCTACGAGCAGTACTTC. It translates to CASSQDLLSGTASYEQYF.

This clonotype was counted a few times. V and J are TRBV18 and TRBJ2-7, with TRBD1 matching over 8 bases. The CDR3 runs to 16 residues. Germline assignment: CDR1 KGHSH and CDR2 LQKENI. The J segment lost 3 bases and the V segment lost 5 bases, leaving 12 bases of the junction unmatched. The CDR3 sequence: CASSSPTGVSGYEQYF. CDR3 coding DNA: TGTGCCAGCTCATCGCCGACAGGGGTCAGTGGCTACGAGCAGTACTTC.

This clonotype was observed a handful of times. The CDR3 nucleotides read TGTGCCAGCAGTGAAGCGCCGGTGGGCACAGATACGCAGTATTTT. This translates into CASSEAPVGTDTQYF. The V gene is TRBV2, the J gene TRBJ2-3; D not resolved. Per germline, CDR1 SNHLY and CDR2 FYNNEI. CDR3 length: 15 amino acids. The V and J ends lost 0 bases and 1 base respectively, with 8 bases between them.

This clonotype was detected a few times. The chain has TRBV28 and TRBJ2-7; tentatively, D is TRBD1 or TRBD2 (5 bases each). CDR1 and CDR2 (germline): MDHEN, SYDVKM. CDR3 length: 15 amino acids. V was cut by 2 bases and J by 0 bases, with 11 bases left in between. Here the CDR3 DNA reads TGTGCCAGCAGTTTACCCGGGACGGTCTCCTACGAGCAGTACTTC. Its translation: CASSLPGTVSYEQYF.

This clonotype was recorded only once. This chain connects TRBV5-6 to TRBJ2-5, with TRBD1 as a possible D gene (5 bases). V was trimmed by 4 bases and J by 5 bases, leaving 12 bases between them. The germline CDR1 and CDR2 sequences are SGHDT and YYEEEE. CDR3 size: 13 residues. The CDR3 DNA is TGTGCCAGCAGCCCAACATACAGGGAGACCCAGTACTTC. Its translation: CASSPTYRETQYF.

The V call is TRBV7-2, the J call TRBJ2-7; D is unclear. Trimming took off 6 bases at V and 4 bases at J, with 13 bases between the two ends. The germline V gene has CDR1 SGHTA and CDR2 FQGNSA. CDR3 length: 13 residues. The CDR3 here is CASRYNGPYEQYF. CDR3 DNA: TGTGCCAGCAGATACAACGGGCCATACGAGCAGTACTTC.

DNA for the CDR3: TGCAGCGTTGTCGGCCAGAACTACGAGCAGTACTTC. It codes for CSVVGQNYEQYF. The chain uses TRBV29-1 and TRBJ2-7; D not certain. With 4 bases removed from V and 3 bases from J, the gap between germline ends came to 10 bases. The germline gives CDR1 SQVTM, CDR2 ANQGSEA. The CDR3 runs 12 residues.